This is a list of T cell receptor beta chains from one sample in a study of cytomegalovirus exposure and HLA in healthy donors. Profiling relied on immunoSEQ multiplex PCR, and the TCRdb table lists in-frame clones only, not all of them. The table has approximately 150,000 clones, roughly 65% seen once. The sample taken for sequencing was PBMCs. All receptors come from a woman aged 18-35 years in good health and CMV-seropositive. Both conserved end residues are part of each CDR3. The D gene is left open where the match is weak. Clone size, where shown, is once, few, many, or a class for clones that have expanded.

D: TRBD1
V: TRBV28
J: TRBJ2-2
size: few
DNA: TGTGCCAGCAGTTTGTCGGGACAGGGGGCCAACGGGGAGCTGTTTTTT
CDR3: CASSLSGQGANGELFF

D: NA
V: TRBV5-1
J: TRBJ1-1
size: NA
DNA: TGCGCCAGCAGCTTGGTGGACTCGAGGAACACTGAAGCTTTCTTT
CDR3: CASSLVDSRNTEAFF

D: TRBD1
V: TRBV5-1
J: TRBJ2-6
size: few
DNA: TGCGCCAGCAGCATGCAGGGACAGCGTAACTCTGGGGCCAACGTCCTGACTTTC
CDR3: CASSMQGQRNSGANVLTF

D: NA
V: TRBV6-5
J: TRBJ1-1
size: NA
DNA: TGTGCCAGCAGGGGGGAGGGGGTGAACACTGAAGCTTTCTTT
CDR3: CASRGEGVNTEAFF

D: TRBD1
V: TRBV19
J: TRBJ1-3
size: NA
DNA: TGTGCCAGTAGTCAACAGGGGTCTGAAGGAAACACCATATATTTT
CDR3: CASSQQGSEGNTIYF

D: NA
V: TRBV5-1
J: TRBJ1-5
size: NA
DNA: TGCGCCAGCAGCTTGCAGGTTAGCAATCAGCCCCAGCATTTT
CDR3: CASSLQVSNQPQHF

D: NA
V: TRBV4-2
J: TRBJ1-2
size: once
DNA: TGTGCCAGCAGCCAAGGACAGACGTTCTATGGCTACACCTTC
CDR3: CASSQGQTFYGYTF

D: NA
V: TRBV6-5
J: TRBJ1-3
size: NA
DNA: TGTGCCAGCAGCCGAGGGAGAGGCTCTGGAAACACCATATATTTT
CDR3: CASSRGRGSGNTIYF

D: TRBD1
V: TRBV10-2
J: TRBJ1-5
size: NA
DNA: TGCGCCAGCAGGTACGACAGGGGTCAGCCCCAGCATTTT
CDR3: CASRYDRGQPQHF

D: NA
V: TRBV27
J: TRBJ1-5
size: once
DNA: TGTGCCAGCAGTGCACGAAGGGGCCTAGAGGGCAATCAGCCCCAGCATTTT
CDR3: CASSARRGLEGNQPQHF

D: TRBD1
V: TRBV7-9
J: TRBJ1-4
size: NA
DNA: TGTGCCAGCAGCTCGGGACAGGGAGGGGAAAAACTGTTTTTT
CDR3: CASSSGQGGEKLFF

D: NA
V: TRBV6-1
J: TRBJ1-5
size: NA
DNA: TGTGCTATCAAGCCGGGGGTCAATCAGCCCCAGCATTTT
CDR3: CAIKPGVNQPQHF

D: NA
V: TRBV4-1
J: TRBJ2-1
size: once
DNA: TGCGCCAGCAGCCAAGTCCCAGGACAGCCTCAGTTCTTC
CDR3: CASSQVPGQPQFF

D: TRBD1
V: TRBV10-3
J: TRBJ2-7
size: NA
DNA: TGTGCCACTATTGCTACCGGGACAGGGGTCGGAGAGCAGTACTTC
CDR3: CATIATGTGVGEQYF

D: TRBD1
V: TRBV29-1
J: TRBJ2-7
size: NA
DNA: TGCAGCGTTGTAGTGACAGGGGGTGGGTACGAGCAGTACTTC
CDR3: CSVVVTGGGYEQYF

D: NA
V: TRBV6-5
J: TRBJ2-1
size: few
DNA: TGTGCCAGCAGTCGCCTAGAAGTTTTGCACAATGAGCAGTTCTTC
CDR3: CASSRLEVLHNEQFF

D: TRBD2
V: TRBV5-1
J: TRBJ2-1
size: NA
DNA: TGCGCCAGCAGCTTGGAACTAGCGGGAGGGCCTGATGGGCAGTTCTTC
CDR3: CASSLELAGGPDGQFF

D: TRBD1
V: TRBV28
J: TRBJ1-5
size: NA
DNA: TGTGCCAGCAGGTTGGGACAGGGGGGTCAGCCCCAGCATTTT
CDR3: CASRLGQGGQPQHF

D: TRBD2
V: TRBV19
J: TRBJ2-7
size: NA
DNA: TGTGCCAGTAGGGGGACTAGCGGCACCTACGAGCAGTACTTC
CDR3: CASRGTSGTYEQYF

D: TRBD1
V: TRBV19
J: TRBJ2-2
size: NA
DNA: TGTGCCAGTAGTACGGGACAGTGGACCGGGGAGCTGTTTTTT
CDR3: CASSTGQWTGELFF

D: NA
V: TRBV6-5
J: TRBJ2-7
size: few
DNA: TGTGCCAGCCACGGTGGAGTTTCTTTCTACGAGCAGTACTTC
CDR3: CASHGGVSFYEQYF

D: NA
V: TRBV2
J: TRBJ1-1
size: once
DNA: TGTGCCAGCAGTCGAGAGCGCAGCAACACTGAAGCTTTCTTT
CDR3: CASSRERSNTEAFF

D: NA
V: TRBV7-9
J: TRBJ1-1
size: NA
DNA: TGTGCCAGCAGCTTAGAGGGGTTTGGCACTGAAGCTTTCTTT
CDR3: CASSLEGFGTEAFF

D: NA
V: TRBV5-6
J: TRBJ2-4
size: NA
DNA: TGTGCCAGCAGCTCGCTCCGGGGGATGAACATTCAGTACTTC
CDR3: CASSSLRGMNIQYF

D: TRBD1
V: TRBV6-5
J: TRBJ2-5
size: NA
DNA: TGTGCCAGCAGTTGGGACAGGGGGATCGAGACCCAGTACTTC
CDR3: CASSWDRGIETQYF

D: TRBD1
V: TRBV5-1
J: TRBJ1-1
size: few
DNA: TGCGCCAGCAGCGGGGACGGCAGGGGGCTTGGGTCTGTTGCTGAAGCTTTCTTT
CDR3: CASSGDGRGLGSVAEAFF

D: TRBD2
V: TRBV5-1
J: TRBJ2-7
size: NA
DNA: TGCGCCAGCAGCTTGGGGGTAGGGAGGGGCTCCTACGAGCAGTACTTC
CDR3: CASSLGVGRGSYEQYF

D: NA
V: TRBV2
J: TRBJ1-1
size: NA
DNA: TGTGCCAACCCGGGGTCTTTGAACACTGAAGCTTTCTTT
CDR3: CANPGSLNTEAFF

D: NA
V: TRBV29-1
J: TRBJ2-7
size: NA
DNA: TGCAGCGCCGGTTTGGCAGGTCCGAGAGGGGAGCAGTACTTC
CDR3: CSAGLAGPRGEQYF

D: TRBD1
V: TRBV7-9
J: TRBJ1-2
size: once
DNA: TGTGCCAGCAGCCCTACAGGGGGCAACGATGGCTACACCTTC
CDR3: CASSPTGGNDGYTF

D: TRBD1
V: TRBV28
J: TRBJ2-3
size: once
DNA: TGTGCCAGCAGTTTACCGACAGGGTGGGGCACAGATACGCAGTATTTT
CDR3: CASSLPTGWGTDTQYF

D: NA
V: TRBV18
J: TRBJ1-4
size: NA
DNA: TGTGCCAGCTCACCATCTCTCTACAGGGCAACTAATGAAAAACTGTTTTTT
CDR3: CASSPSLYRATNEKLFF

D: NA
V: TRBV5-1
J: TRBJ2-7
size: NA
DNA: TGCGCCAGCAGCTCGTCCCCTAAGGACAGCACAACATTCTACGAGCAGTACTTC
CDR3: CASSSSPKDSTTFYEQYF

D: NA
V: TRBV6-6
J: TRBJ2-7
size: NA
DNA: TGTGCCAGCAGTCCTTCCTACGAGCAGTACTTC
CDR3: CASSPSYEQYF

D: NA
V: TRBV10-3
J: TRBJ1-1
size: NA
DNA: TGTGCCATCAAGGGCAGGGCCACTGAGGCTTTCTTT
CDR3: CAIKGRATEAFF

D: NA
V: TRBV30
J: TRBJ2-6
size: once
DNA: TGTGCCTGGAGTGTCGGTGGGGCCAACGTCCTGACTTTC
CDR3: CAWSVGGANVLTF

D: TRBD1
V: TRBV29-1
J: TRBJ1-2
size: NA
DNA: TGCAGCGTTCGTCCCGGGACAGATTTTAACTATGGCTACACCTTC
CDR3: CSVRPGTDFNYGYTF

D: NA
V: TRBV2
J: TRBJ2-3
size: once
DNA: TGTGCCAGCAGACAGACCCCTTCCCCTAGCACAGATACGCAGTATTTT
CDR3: CASRQTPSPSTDTQYF

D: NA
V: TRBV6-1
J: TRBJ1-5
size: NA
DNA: TGTGCCAGCAGTGCCGGGGGTCATCAGCCCCAGCATTTT
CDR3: CASSAGGHQPQHF

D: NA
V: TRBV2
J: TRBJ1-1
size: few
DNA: TGTGCCAGCAGCCGAAAGGGGGAAACTGAAGCTTTCTTT
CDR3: CASSRKGETEAFF

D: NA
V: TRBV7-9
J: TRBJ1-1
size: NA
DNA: TGTGCCAGCAGCGGGATGACAGAATCCCACACTGAAGCTTTCTTT
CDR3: CASSGMTESHTEAFF

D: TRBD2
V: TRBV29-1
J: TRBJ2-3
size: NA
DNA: TGCAGCGTTGAAGACGCCGGGACTAGCGGGATCACAGATACGCAGTATTTT
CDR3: CSVEDAGTSGITDTQYF

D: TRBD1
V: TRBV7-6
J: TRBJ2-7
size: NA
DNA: TGTGCCAGCAGCGCCACTCGACAGGGGAACTACGAGCAGTACTTC
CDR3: CASSATRQGNYEQYF

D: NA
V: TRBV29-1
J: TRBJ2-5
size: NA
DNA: TGCAGCGTTGTTCCAGGACAAGAGACCCAGTACTTC
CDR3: CSVVPGQETQYF

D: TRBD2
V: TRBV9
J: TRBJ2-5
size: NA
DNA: TGTGCCAGCAGCGCCGGGTCACTAGCGGGTGGGGAGACCCAGTACTTC
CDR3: CASSAGSLAGGETQYF

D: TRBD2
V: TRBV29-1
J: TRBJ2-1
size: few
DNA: TGCAGCGTACGATCTGGCCTAGCGCGGGGGGCCAGCCTGTTCTTC
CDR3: CSVRSGLARGASLFF

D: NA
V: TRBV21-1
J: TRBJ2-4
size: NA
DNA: TGTGCCAGCAGCAAAGTCAGCCTAGCGGGAGAAGGGGCCAAAAACATTCAGTACTTC
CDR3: CASSKVSLAGEGAKNIQYF

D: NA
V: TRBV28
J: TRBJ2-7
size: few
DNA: TGTGCCAGCAGTTGGGAGGATTATGCTTCCGAGCAGTACTTC
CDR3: CASSWEDYASEQYF

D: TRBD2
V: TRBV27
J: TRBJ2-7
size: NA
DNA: TGTGCCAGCCAATGGGCTAGCGGGGCCTACGAGCAGTACTTC
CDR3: CASQWASGAYEQYF

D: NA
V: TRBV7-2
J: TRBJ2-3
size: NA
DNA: TGTGCCAGCAGCTTAGGCCGGTTAGATACGCAGTATTTT
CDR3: CASSLGRLDTQYF

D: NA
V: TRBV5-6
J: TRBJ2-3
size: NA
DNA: TGTGCCAGCAGCTTGGGAGTGGATACGCAGTATTTT
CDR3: CASSLGVDTQYF

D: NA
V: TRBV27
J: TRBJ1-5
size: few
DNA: TGTGCCAGCAGTGTTAGGGTGGGGGCCAATCAGCCCCAGCATTTT
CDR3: CASSVRVGANQPQHF

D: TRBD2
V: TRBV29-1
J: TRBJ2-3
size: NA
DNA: TGCAGCGTTGAAGGCCCCCGACTAGCCAATACGCAGTATTTT
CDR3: CSVEGPRLANTQYF